Listed below are T cell receptor beta chains from one sample, sequenced in a study of blood T cell repertoires in COVID-19. TCRdb keeps only in-frame clones here, not all; method: immunoSEQ multiplex PCR. The table has around 200,000 clones, 70% to 90% seen once. The sequenced sample was peripheral blood. The receptors shown here come from a man in his 70s with active or convalescent COVID-19. CDR3s include the opening cysteine and the closing phenylalanine or tryptophan. Fields, in order: J gene, clone size, V gene, D gene, CDR3 DNA, CDR3 protein. A D gene is named only where the DNA matches it firmly. A clone size is listed for some rows: how often the clone was seen (once, few, many), or a class if it is expanded.

TRBJ2-2	-	TRBV2	-	TGTGCCAGCAGGAAGGACACAACTTACACCGGGGAGCTGTTTTTT	CASRKDTTYTGELFF
TRBJ2-7	-	TRBV10-3	TRBD2	TGTGCCATCAGTGATCGACTCGGGACTAGCGGGAGCGAGCAGTACTTC	CAISDRLGTSGSEQYF
TRBJ1-3	-	TRBV29-1	TRBD1	TGCAGCGTTGCGGGGACAGATTCTGGAAACACCATATATTTT	CSVAGTDSGNTIYF
TRBJ1-1	-	TRBV6-2/TRBV6-3	-	TGTGCCAGCAGTTACTCGAGGGCGGGGGCATACACTGAAGCTTTCTTT	CASSYSRAGAYTEAFF
TRBJ2-5	-	TRBV19	-	TGTGCCAGTCAACCTACCGGGACTCCATATACTGCGGAGACCCAGTACTTC	CASQPTGTPYTAETQYF
TRBJ2-1	-	TRBV5-1	TRBD2	TGCGCCAGCAGCTTGCGGGGGGTTTCCTACAATGAGCAGTTCTTC	CASSLRGVSYNEQFF
TRBJ2-1	once	TRBV5-5	TRBD2	TGTGCCAGCAGCTTGGGACTAGCGGAGTACAATGAGCAGTTCTTC	CASSLGLAEYNEQFF
TRBJ1-4	-	TRBV7-9	-	TGTGCCAGCAGCCCGAGGGGGGGTGGTGAAAAACTGTTTTTT	CASSPRGGGEKLFF
TRBJ1-5	-	TRBV21-1	-	TGTGCCAGCAGCAAATTGCGGCGACAGCCCCAGCATTTT	CASSKLRRQPQHF
TRBJ1-4	-	TRBV7-2	TRBD1	TGTGCCAGCAGCTTTAGTCGGGACAGGGGTGAAAAACTGTTTTTT	CASSFSRDRGEKLFF
TRBJ1-2	once	TRBV10-2	-	TGCGCCAGCAAAGGTAACAGGTTGAGCTATGGCTACACCTTC	CASKGNRLSYGYTF
TRBJ2-7	-	TRBV29-1	TRBD2	TGCAGCGTTGAACGGGGGGGGAGCTCCTACGAGCAGTACTTC	CSVERGGSSYEQYF
TRBJ1-1	-	TRBV5-1	TRBD1	TGCGCCAGCAGCAAGGGACAGGGGCCTGAAGCTTTCTTT	CASSKGQGPEAFF
TRBJ2-1	-	TRBV12-3/TRBV12-4	-	TGTGCCAGCAGCAGACAGGCAGGCGAGCAGTTCTTC	CASSRQAGEQFF
TRBJ1-1	-	TRBV7-9	-	TGTGCCAGCAGCTTAGCTCGGAACACTGAAGCTTTCTTT	CASSLARNTEAFF
TRBJ1-2	-	TRBV19	-	TGTGCCAGTAATACCAGGGGCAGAGATTATGGCTACACCTTC	CASNTRGRDYGYTF